Reported below is one TCR beta chain. The antigen remains unidentified. This record belongs to a study of post-analysis software for immune sequencing data. The wider study: The disease courses spanned relapsing-remitting, secondary progressive and progressive-relapsing forms of multiple sclerosis. Study-wide findings and caveats: With F measure, samples from one preparation batch clustered together strongly. Patients with multiple sclerosis recorded significantly lower normalized Chao1 diversity than controls, the study found.

Prepared libraries of TCR beta cDNA carried unique molecular identifiers. With about 0.95 to 10 million T cells as the source, roughly 0.5 million cDNA molecules resulted. TCRdb ran MiXCR on the PCR reads and lists one entry per CDR3 protein. The table includes approximately 730,000 distinct CDR3 sequences, about 45% detected once. Sample: blood. This sequence was found in a girl aged 5-17 years with multiple sclerosis.

The CDR3 region is CVVGAVFQETQYF. In nucleotides, the CDR3 is TGCGTGGTAGGGGCGGTCTTTCAAGAGACCCAGTACTTC. The chain joins TRBV29-1 to TRBJ2-7; tentative D call: TRBD1 (5 bases). The end of the DNA is better explained by TRBJ2-5, so the J call may be wrong. The V gene's germline CDR1 is SQVTM and CDR2 ANQGSEA. The CDR3 extends over 13 amino acids.